A single sample gave rise to the 13 T cell receptor beta chains below, sequenced in a study of siplizumab effects on memory and regulatory T cells. TCRdb's copy holds only in-frame clones and misses some; the assay was immunoSEQ multiplex PCR. Seen here are about 27,000 clones, 80% to 90% observed once, and the top ten hold 24%. Source material: memory CD4+ T cells sorted from blood. The receptors were sampled from a human donor in good health.

V gene TRBV7-3 combines with J gene TRBJ1-2; 7 bases line up with TRBD1. This CDR3 has 15 residues. V lost 1 base and J lost 3; bases outside the gene matches: 5. From germline, CDR1 is SGHTA and CDR2 FQGTGA. The CDR3 sequence is CASSLILTGDYGYTF. The CDR3 nucleotides are TGTGCCAGCAGCTTAATTTTAACAGGGGACTATGGCTACACCTTC.

This clone was detected a few times. The rearrangement joins TRBV7-3 to TRBJ2-3, with D perhaps matching TRBD2 (5 bases). V was shortened by 6 bases and J by 6 bases, with 10 bases between the two germline ends. The germline V gene encodes CDR1 SGHTA and CDR2 FQGTGA. This CDR3 comprises 12 residues. The DNA for the CDR3 is TGTGCCAGCAGTTCGGAGGCCGATACGCAGTATTTT. Its protein product is CASSSEADTQYF. Filled out from reference TRBV7-3 and TRBJ2-3, the complete variable domain reads GAGVSQTPSNKVTEKGKYVELRCDPISGHTALYWYRQSLGQGPEFLIYFQGTGAADDSGLPNDRFFAVRPEGSVSTLKIQRTERGDSAVYLCASSSEADTQYFGPGTRLTVL.

The chain has TRBV7-9 and TRBJ1-1, with D hard to call. The germline CDR1 and CDR2 sequences are SEHNR and FQNEAQ (reference sequence). The CDR3 covers 13 residues. Trimming cost V 3 bases and J 4 bases, with 9 bases left between them. The chain's CDR3 is CASSFHDRTEAFF. The CDR3 nucleotides read TGTGCCAGCAGCTTCCACGACCGCACTGAAGCTTTCTTT.

V gene TRBV29-1 combines with J gene TRBJ2-3, with 11 bases fitting TRBD2. The CDR3 consists of 17 residues. Looked up from germline, CDR1 is SQVTM and CDR2 is ANQGSEA. Trimming took 4 bases from V and 1 from J; bases not matched to a gene: 10. CDR3 sequence reads: CSVGSLAGGGGTDTQYF. Written as DNA, the CDR3 is TGCAGCGTTGGTTCGCTAGCGGGAGGTGGAGGCACAGATACGCAGTATTTT.

The V call is TRBV18, the J call TRBJ1-5; D is ambiguous. V was shortened by 2 bases and J by 0 bases, with 11 bases between the two germline ends. The CDR3 length is 16 residues. Germline V lookup: CDR1 KGHSH, CDR2 LQKENI. Here the CDR3 reads CASSPGSGLSNQPQHF. CDR3 nucleotides: TGTGCCAGCTCACCAGGTTCAGGACTTAGCAATCAGCCCCAGCATTTT.

V usage is TRBV5-6 and J usage is TRBJ2-7, with D uncertain. CDR3 length: 12 residues. Germline-derived CDR1 and CDR2 are SGHDT and YYEEEE. The ends were cut back, 0 bases at V and 2 bases at J, with 3 bases in the middle. The CDR3 sequence is CASSLATYEQYF. In nucleotides, the CDR3 is TGTGCCAGCAGCTTGGCCACCTACGAGCAGTACTTC.

The genes are TRBV28 and TRBJ2-3; 11 nucleotides agree with TRBD2. Germline values: CDR1 MDHEN, CDR2 SYDVKM. After removal of 6 bases from V and 0 bases from J, the junction contained 5 bases not matched to a gene. The CDR3 totals 16 residues. CDR3 bases: TGTGCCAGCAGCATGACTAGCGGGAAAAGCACAGATACGCAGTATTTT. This sequence encodes CASSMTSGKSTDTQYF.

The CDR3 here is CASSQDYGQGAYGYTF. In DNA, the CDR3 is TGCGCCAGCAGCCAAGACTATGGACAGGGAGCCTATGGCTACACCTTC. The V call is TRBV4-3, the J call TRBJ1-2, with 8 bases lining up with TRBD1. V lost 0 bases, J lost 4 bases, and 7 bases stayed unmatched. The CDR3 is 16 residues long. In germline, CDR1 is LGHNA, CDR2 YSLEER.

The V gene is TRBV7-6, the J gene TRBJ2-3, with D perhaps assigned TRBD1 or TRBD2 (6 bases each). V lost 5 bases to trimming and J lost 0 bases, with 12 bases between them. Germline-derived CDR1 and CDR2 are SGHVS and FNYEAQ. The CDR3 is made up of 15 amino acids. For the CDR3, the DNA is TGTGCCAGCAGCCGTTCGGGGGCGAGCACAGATACGCAGTATTTT. It codes for CASSRSGASTDTQYF.

This chain links TRBV6-5 with TRBJ2-7; 7 bases are a match to TRBD2. This CDR3 is 13 amino acids long. Trimming at V came to 6 bases and at J to 3 bases, leaving 5 bases not matched to a gene. Germline V gene sequence: CDR1 MNHEY, CDR2 SVGAGI. CDR3 in amino acids: CASRNGRNYEQYF. DNA of the CDR3: TGTGCCAGCAGGAACGGGAGGAACTACGAGCAGTACTTC.

This clone was seen just once. V is TRBV4-2 and J is TRBJ2-1, with D possibly matching TRBD2 (5 bases). CDR3 length: 14 amino acids. The germline V gene encodes CDR1 LGHNA and CDR2 YNFKEQ. V dropped 2 bases and J dropped 7 bases, with 12 bases sitting between them. The CDR3 loop is CASSQRATSNEQFF. The CDR3 DNA reads TGTGCCAGCAGCCAAAGGGCTACTAGTAATGAGCAGTTCTTC.

V usage is TRBV6-1 and J usage is TRBJ1-2; possible D gene TRBD1, 6 bases. Trimming pared 1 base from V and 7 bases from J, leaving 7 bases between. This CDR3 is 12 amino acids long. CDR1 and CDR2 from the germline V gene are MNHNS and SASEGT. The CDR3: CASSEVGGGYTF. The CDR3 DNA follows: TGTGCCAGCAGTGAAGTAGGGGGTGGCTACACCTTC.

This chain uses TRBV12-5 with TRBJ2-1; D might be TRBD2 (5 bases). The CDR3 loop spans 13 amino acids. Germline loops: CDR1 LGHNT, CDR2 FRNRAP. Trimming took 5 bases from V and 6 from J, leaving 11 bases between them. The CDR3 sequence is CASGNGLSNEQFF. CDR3 DNA: TGTGCTAGTGGTAACGGACTGTCCAATGAGCAGTTCTTC.